A single sample gave rise to the 23 T cell receptor beta chains below, sequenced in a study of cytomegalovirus exposure and HLA in healthy donors. PCR was performed using 60 Vbeta and 13 Jbeta primers. Sequencing was performed with immunoSEQ multiplex PCR; in TCRdb, only in-frame clones are kept and a portion is missing. The sample shows around 140,000 clones, 70% to 80% of them seen only once. Sequences were obtained from PBMCs. The receptors here all came from a woman between 40 and 50 years old in good health and CMV-seropositive.

The rearrangement joins TRBV5-1 to TRBJ2-3; D unresolved. V dropped 2 bases and J dropped 5 bases, with 18 bases sitting between them. Germline V gene sequence: CDR1 SGHRS, CDR2 YFSETQ. CDR3 length equals 16 residues. The CDR3 DNA follows: TGCGCCAGCAGCTTTACACTACCCCGGTCCGGAGATACGCAGTATTTT. Translated, it gives CASSFTLPRSGDTQYF.

To note about this clone: The CDR3 carries no conserved terminal phenylalanine or tryptophan, so it likely arises from a read error. V and J are TRBV4-2 and TRBJ1-5, with TRBD1 matching 8 bases. The CDR3 covers 16 residues. Germline V gene data show CDR1 as LGHNA and CDR2 as YNFKEQ. V shed 0 bases, J shed 4 bases, and the junction held 5 bases outside the gene matches. This CDR3 is CASSQDRGQGNQPQHL. The DNA for the CDR3 is TGTGCCAGCAGCCAAGATCGAGGACAGGGAAATCAGCCCCAGCATCTT.

This sequence joins TRBV11-3 and TRBJ2-7, with 9 bases identical to TRBD1. This CDR3 is 15 amino acids long. Germline V CDR1 and CDR2: SGHNT, YENEEA. J was trimmed by 5 bases and V by 4 bases; bases with no gene match: 9. CDR3 protein: CASSWGGTGSHEQYF. CDR3 coding DNA: TGTGCCAGCAGCTGGGGGGGGACAGGGTCCCACGAGCAGTACTTC.

CDR3 residues: CASSLGGTSLTDTQYF. DNA for the CDR3: TGTGCCAGCAGCTTAGGCGGGACTAGCCTCACAGATACGCAGTATTTT. The gene calls are TRBV7-9 and TRBJ2-3; TRBD2 matches 9 bases. CDR3 length: 16 residues. Germline V lookup: CDR1 SEHNR, CDR2 FQNEAQ (reference sequence). V shed 1 base and J 2 bases; nucleotides not matched to a gene: 4. Combining the CDR3 with reference TRBV7-9 and TRBJ2-3 gives the whole variable domain DTGVSQNPRHKITKRGQNVTFRCDPISEHNRLYWYRQTLGQGPEFLTYFQNEAQLEKSRLLSDRFSAERPKGSFSTLEIQRTEQGDSAMYLCASSLGGTSLTDTQYFGPGTRLTVL.

The chain is built from TRBV6-6 and TRBJ2-3, with D tentatively TRBD1 (5 bases). The V gene's germline CDR1 is MNHNY and CDR2 SVGAGI (reference sequence). V gave up 6 bases and J gave up 6 bases, with 16 bases separating them. The CDR3 length is 14 residues. CDR3 region: CASRDLGAKDTQYF. The CDR3 coding sequence is TGTGCCAGCAGAGACCTAGGGGCTAAGGATACGCAGTATTTT.

The rearrangement uses TRBV27 and TRBJ1-1; D may be TRBD1 (6 bases). Germline V gene data show CDR1 as MNHEY and CDR2 as SMNVEV (reference sequence). V lost 6 bases, J lost 1 base, and 9 bases lay in between. The CDR3 has 13 amino acids. CDR3 amino acids: CASSRTENTEAFF. The CDR3 nucleotides are TGTGCCAGCAGCCGGACAGAGAACACTGAAGCTTTCTTT.

The CDR3 region is CASSQAEGAYEQYF. CDR3 nucleotide sequence: TGCGCCAGCAGCCAAGCTGAAGGGGCCTACGAGCAGTACTTC. The rearrangement joins TRBV4-1 to TRBJ2-5; D may be TRBD1 (5 bases). The better agreement between TRBJ2-7 and the DNA end casts doubt on the J call. This CDR3 region has 14 residues. Germline CDR1 reads MGHRA; CDR2 reads YSYEKL.

The chain recombines TRBV29-1 with TRBJ1-4; D remains ambiguous. Germline CDR1 and CDR2: SQVTM and ANQGSEA. V was clipped by 5 bases and J by 5 bases, with 12 bases between them. The CDR3 totals 13 residues. The CDR3 DNA reads as TGCAGCGTTCAGATATGGTCAAATGAAAAACTGTTTTTT. It is translated as CSVQIWSNEKLFF.

This chain connects TRBV6-5 to TRBJ2-7, with 9 bases identical to TRBD1. This CDR3 region has 16 residues. The germline gives CDR1 MNHEY, CDR2 SVGAGI. The junction had 3 bases not matched to a gene; V was cut back by 0 bases and J by 0 bases. The CDR3 nucleotides are TGTGCCAGCAGTTACTCTCGGACAGGGGACTCCTACGAGCAGTACTTC. This encodes CASSYSRTGDSYEQYF.

This sequence joins TRBV5-1 and TRBJ1-1; 8 nucleotides match TRBD1. V was pared by 1 base and J by 1 base, with 6 bases of the junction left unmatched. Germline V gene lookup returns CDR1 SGHRS and CDR2 YFSETQ. This CDR3 region has 16 residues. The DNA for the CDR3 is TGCGCCAGCAGCTTGCCTCGGACAGGGTGGAACACTGAAGCTTTCTTT. The encoded protein is CASSLPRTGWNTEAFF.

The chain employs TRBV27 and TRBJ2-7, with D possibly matching TRBD2 (6 bases). From germline, CDR1 is MNHEY and CDR2 SMNVEV (reference sequence). V was pared by 0 bases and J by 6 bases, with 9 bases between. The CDR3 length is 13 residues. CDR3 protein: CASSLSMGGEQYF. DNA for the CDR3: TGTGCCAGCAGTTTATCGATGGGAGGCGAGCAGTACTTC.

J is TRBJ2-5 and V is TRBV27; D unresolved. This CDR3 comprises 13 residues. CDR1 MNHEY and CDR2 SMNVEV come from the germline V gene (reference sequence). V lost 2 bases and J lost 2, with 6 bases in between. For the CDR3, the DNA is TGTGCCAGCAGTTTAGAACAGCAAGAGACCCAGTACTTC. Translated: CASSLEQQETQYF.

This clone occurred a few times. This chain joins TRBV7-2 and TRBJ2-3; the match to TRBD2 covers 13 bases. This CDR3 has 17 amino acids. V lost 1 base to trimming and J lost 2 bases; unmatched junction nucleotides: 3. Germline values: CDR1 SGHTA, CDR2 FQGNSA. DNA of the CDR3: TGTGCCAGCAGCTTAGTGGGGACTAGCGGGAACACAGATACGCAGTATTTT. Its protein is CASSLVGTSGNTDTQYF.

This clone was observed a handful of times. The genes are TRBV10-3 and TRBJ2-7; 7 bases fit TRBD1. The length of the CDR3 is 17 residues. The germline V gene has CDR1 ENHRY and CDR2 SYGVKD. V lost 0 bases, J lost 0 bases, and 8 bases stayed unmatched. DNA for the CDR3: TGTGCCATCAGTGAGTCTCTGACAGGGCAGAGCTCCTACGAGCAGTACTTC. Its translation: CAISESLTGQSSYEQYF.

This rearrangement joins TRBV27 to TRBJ1-5; no definite D call. V lost 2 bases, J lost 4 bases, and 6 bases lay in between. The germline CDR1 and CDR2 sequences are MNHEY and SMNVEV (reference sequence). This CDR3 spans 13 amino acids. CDR3 nucleotides: TGTGCCAGCAGTTTAAAGAGAAATCAGCCCCAGCATTTT. Translation gives CASSLKRNQPQHF.

This chain links TRBV4-2 with TRBJ1-1; weak D call: TRBD1 (5 bases). This CDR3 contains 14 residues. The germline V and J ends were trimmed by 1 base and 5 bases, with 11 bases remaining between them. Germline V gives CDR1 LGHNA, CDR2 YNFKEQ. The CDR3 nucleotides are TGTGCCAGCAGCCAAGGGGTCCAGGGAACTGAAGCTTTCTTT. It encodes CASSQGVQGTEAFF.

This rearrangement joins TRBV6-1 to TRBJ2-3, with 9 bases aligning to TRBD1. The germline V gene encodes CDR1 MNHNS and CDR2 SASEGT. CDR3 length: 14 residues. Trimming cost V 4 bases and J 3 bases; bases outside gene matches: 2. CDR3 in amino acids: CASSVGQGTDTQYF. The CDR3 DNA follows: TGTGCCAGCAGTGTGGGACAGGGTACAGATACGCAGTATTTT.

Only one count was recorded for this clone. The chain employs TRBV7-3 and TRBJ1-1; D gene ambiguous. Germline CDR1 SGHTA, CDR2 FQGTGA. The V end was cut by 5 bases, the J end by 5 bases, with 18 bases between. The CDR3 length is 15 residues. CDR3 amino acids: CASSLAGGQATEAFF. The CDR3 DNA sequence: TGTGCCAGCAGCCTCGCGGGCGGCCAGGCAACTGAAGCTTTCTTT.

The V call is TRBV6-5, the J call TRBJ1-3; 7 nucleotides line up with TRBD1. Trimming took 5 bases from V and 4 from J; bases not matched to a gene: 5. CDR1 and CDR2 from the germline V gene are MNHEY and SVGAGI. There are 14 residues in the CDR3. The CDR3 DNA sequence: TGTGCCAGCAGTCAAACAGGGGCCGGAAACACCATATATTTT. Its protein product is CASSQTGAGNTIYF.

The chain carries TRBV5-8 and TRBJ2-3; weak D call: TRBD2 (5 bases). The CDR3 loop spans 14 amino acids. Germline assignment: CDR1 SGHTS and CDR2 YDEGEE. Trimming removed 7 bases at V and 1 base at J, with 13 bases between. The CDR3 is CASGIGRGTDTQYF. The CDR3 region has the DNA TGTGCCAGCGGGATAGGGCGGGGCACAGATACGCAGTATTTT.

This clone was found once. The rearrangement joins TRBV2 to TRBJ2-3; 10 nucleotides align to TRBD2. CDR3 length equals 14 residues. J was trimmed by 4 bases and V by 4 bases; bases with no gene match: 2. Germline assignment: CDR1 SNHLY and CDR2 FYNNEI. The CDR3: CASSASGSPDTQYF. CDR3 DNA sequence: TGTGCCAGCAGTGCTAGCGGGAGCCCAGATACGCAGTATTTT. Full variable domain (remainder filled in from reference TRBV2 and TRBJ2-3): EPEVTQTPSHQVTQMGQEVILRCVPISNHLYFYWYRQILGQKVEFLVSFYNNEISEKSEIFDDQFSVERPDGSNFTLKIRSTKLEDSAMYFCASSASGSPDTQYFGPGTRLTVL.

This rearrangement joins TRBV6-5 to TRBJ2-1; 8 bases are a match to TRBD1. The CDR3 covers 16 residues. Germline loops: CDR1 MNHEY, CDR2 SVGAGI. The junction had 2 bases not matched to a gene; V was cut back by 0 bases and J by 1 base. The CDR3 is CASSYSGQGSYNEQFF. The CDR3 nucleotides are TGTGCCAGCAGTTACTCCGGACAGGGTTCCTACAATGAGCAGTTCTTC.

The chain has TRBV2 and TRBJ1-5, with 7 positions matching TRBD1. The CDR3 has 12 amino acids. Germline CDR1 reads SNHLY; CDR2 reads FYNNEI. After removal of 8 bases from V and 9 bases from J, the junction contained 7 bases not matched to a gene. The CDR3: CASGQASGPQHF. The CDR3 DNA is TGTGCCAGCGGACAGGCGTCGGGGCCCCAGCATTTT.